This TCR beta chain was observed in a study of blood T cell repertoires in COVID-19. CDR3 length equals 15 residues. V was clipped by 5 bases and J by 8 bases; unmatched bases: 10. Germline V CDR1 and CDR2: SGHVS, FQNEAQ. Libraries were prepared by immunoSEQ multiplex PCR; TCRdb keeps only in-frame clonotypes and omits some of them. In the table there are more than 45,000 clones, about 89% of which are singletons. The sample consisted of peripheral blood. This TCR was sampled from a man in his 60s with active or convalescent COVID-19. V and J are TRBV7-8 and TRBJ2-1; 9 bases match TRBD1. DNA for the CDR3: TGTGCCAGCAGCAACCGGGACAGGGTTTATGATGAGCAGTTCTTC. Translating gives CASSNRDRVYDEQFF.